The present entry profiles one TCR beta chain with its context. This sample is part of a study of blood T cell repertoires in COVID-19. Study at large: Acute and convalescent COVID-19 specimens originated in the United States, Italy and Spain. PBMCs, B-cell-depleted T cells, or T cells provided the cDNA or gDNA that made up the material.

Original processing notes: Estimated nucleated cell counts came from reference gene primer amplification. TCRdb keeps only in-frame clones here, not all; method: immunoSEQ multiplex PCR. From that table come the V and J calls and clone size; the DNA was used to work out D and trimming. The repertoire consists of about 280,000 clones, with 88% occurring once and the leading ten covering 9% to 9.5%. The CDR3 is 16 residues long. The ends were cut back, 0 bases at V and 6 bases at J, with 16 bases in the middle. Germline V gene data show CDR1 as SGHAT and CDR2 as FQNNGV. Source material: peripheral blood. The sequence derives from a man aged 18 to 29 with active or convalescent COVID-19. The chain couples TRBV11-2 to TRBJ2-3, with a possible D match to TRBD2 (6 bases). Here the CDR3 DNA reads TGTGCCAGCAGCTTAGATCCGGGGGACCCGGGGGATACGCAGTATTTT. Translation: CASSLDPGDPGDTQYF.